This entry lists 22 T cell receptor beta chains sequenced from one sample in a study of T cell repertoires in cytomegalovirus infection. One entry per CDR3 protein results from TCRdb running MiXCR on the reads. Here the sample spans approximately 700,000 distinct CDR3 sequences, 35% being singletons. Material for sequencing was PBMCs. All receptors come from a human donor in good health (CMV status not recorded). Some clones in this sample may be carry-over from other donors' samples.

The chain has TRBV5-6 and TRBJ2-5; perhaps TRBD1 as D (5 bases). Trimming pared 0 bases from V and 1 base from J, leaving 13 bases between. This CDR3 has 16 amino acids. Germline CDR1 reads SGHDT; CDR2 reads YYEEEE. The CDR3 DNA reads TGTGCCAGCAGCTTGGCAGGCAGGGTCCTCCAAGAGACCCAGTACTTC. It encodes CASSLAGRVLQETQYF.

Concerning this clonotype: Because the CDR3 is missing its conserved closing phenylalanine or tryptophan, this is likely a read error. Because the CDR3's place on the DNA is in doubt, the DNA is left out and the CDR3 is given as listed by TCRdb. V gene TRBV12-3 or TRBV12-4 combines with J gene TRBJ2-3. The CDR3 is 11 amino acids in total, end residues counted. The CDR3 loop reads CASRRSDTHYC.

This clonotype has a handful of counts. The chain carries TRBV28 and TRBJ1-3; D is unclear. V lost 7 bases and J 0 bases, leaving 10 bases between the germline ends. The V gene's germline CDR1 is MDHEN and CDR2 SYDVKM. The CDR3 has 14 residues. CDR3 nucleotide sequence: TGTGCCAGCACCGTCCGGTTCTCTGGAAACACCATATATTTT. This gives the protein CASTVRFSGNTIYF.

Ten or more counts support this clonotype. This sequence joins TRBV7-2 and TRBJ1-1; D is uncertain. V was pared by 5 bases and J by 0 bases, with 7 bases between. This CDR3 is built from 13 residues. Germline V gives CDR1 SGHTA, CDR2 FQGNSA. CDR3 protein: CASSPQVNTEAFF. For the CDR3, the DNA is TGTGCCAGCAGCCCGCAGGTGAACACTGAAGCTTTCTTT. Based on the CDR3 plus reference TRBV7-2 and TRBJ1-1, the full variable domain is GAGVSQSPSNKVTEKGKDVELRCDPISGHTALYWYRQSLGQGLEFLIYFQGNSAPDKSGLPSDRFSAERTGGSVSTLTIQRTQQEDSAVYLCASSPQVNTEAFFGQGTRLTVV.

This chain uses TRBV30 with TRBJ1-1; a possible D gene is TRBD1 (6 bases). CDR1 and CDR2 (germline): GTSNPN, SVGIG (reference sequence). V was shortened by 0 bases and J by 5 bases, with 13 bases between the two germline ends. The CDR3 totals 14 residues. CDR3 in DNA: TGTGCCTGGAGTGTACCTGGGGGGCTGACTGAAGCTTTCTTT. Translating gives CAWSVPGGLTEAFF. The whole variable domain, remainder taken from reference TRBV30 and TRBJ1-1, is SQTIHQWPATLVQPVGSPLSLECTVEGTSNPNLYWYRQAAGRGLQLLFYSVGIGQISSEVPQNLSASRPQDRQFILSSKKLLLSDSGFYLCAWSVPGGLTEAFFGQGTRLTVV.

This clonotype was counted only a few times. J is TRBJ1-1 and V is TRBV11-2; tentatively, D is TRBD1 (5 bases). Trimming took off 8 bases at V and 2 bases at J, with 18 bases between the two ends. The germline CDR1 and CDR2 sequences are SGHAT and FQNNGV. This CDR3 is 15 amino acids long. CDR3 sequence: CASGHHGGINTEAFF. As DNA, the CDR3 is TGTGCCAGCGGCCATCATGGGGGTATAAACACTGAAGCTTTCTTT.

This clonotype showed up just a few times. The J gene is TRBJ1-2, the V gene TRBV19, with D possibly TRBD1 on 6 matching bases. This CDR3 is 15 amino acids long. Germline CDR1 and CDR2: LNHDA and SQIVND (reference sequence). The germline V and J ends were trimmed by 6 bases and 3 bases, with 17 bases remaining between them. CDR3: CASSYSDSPYYGYTF. DNA for the CDR3: TGTGCCAGTAGCTACTCGGACAGCCCCTACTATGGCTACACCTTC.

This clonotype was observed many times. This rearrangement joins TRBV7-2 to TRBJ2-3; TRBD2 is a possible D gene (6 bases). V was cut by 5 bases and J by 4 bases, with 13 bases left in between. The CDR3 sequence is 14 residues long. Germline CDR1 reads SGHTA; CDR2 reads FQGNSA. This CDR3 is CASSQGTGADTQYF. CDR3 nucleotides: TGTGCCAGCAGCCAAGGGACTGGCGCAGATACGCAGTATTTT.

This chain joins TRBV28 and TRBJ1-1, with D perhaps TRBD1 (6 bases). Germline values: CDR1 MDHEN, CDR2 SYDVKM. CDR3 length: 15 residues. Trimming took 3 bases from V and 5 from J, leaving 16 bases between them. The CDR3 DNA is TGTGCCAGCAGTTTTAGTGGGGCCCAGGGGACTGAAGCTTTCTTT. Translated, it gives CASSFSGAQGTEAFF.

The CDR3 region is CASSKTGAAGFSPLHF. The CDR3 DNA sequence: TGTGCCAGCAGTAAAACAGGGGCGGCTGGGTTTTCACCCCTCCACTTT. V and J are TRBV27 and TRBJ1-6; 7 nucleotides agree with TRBD1. This CDR3 region has 16 residues. Trimming cost V 5 bases and J 9 bases; bases outside gene matches: 13. CDR1 and CDR2 from the germline V gene are MNHEY and SMNVEV (reference sequence).

This clonotype was seen more than once but under ten times. This chain uses TRBV5-1 with TRBJ2-1; 8 nucleotides align to TRBD1. This CDR3 region has 14 residues. The V gene's germline CDR1 is SGHRS and CDR2 YFSETQ. J was trimmed by 4 bases and V by 4 bases; bases with no gene match: 4. The CDR3 coding sequence is TGCGCCAGCAGCCTACAGGGGGATTACAATGAGCAGTTCTTC. Its translation: CASSLQGDYNEQFF.

This chain links TRBV28 with TRBJ2-2; TRBD1 matches at 8 bases. Trimming removed 3 bases from V and 5 bases from J; junction bases left unmatched: 14. The length of the CDR3 is 18 residues. Per germline, CDR1 MDHEN and CDR2 SYDVKM. CDR3 sequence: CASSFLGQGRGKTGELFF. The CDR3 coding sequence is TGTGCCAGCAGTTTCCTTGGACAGGGACGGGGGAAAACCGGGGAGCTGTTTTTT.

This clonotype was counted between two and nine times. V usage is TRBV28 and J usage is TRBJ2-2, with D maybe TRBD1 (6 bases). The V and J ends lost 5 bases and 5 bases respectively, with 18 bases between them. Germline CDR1 is MDHEN and CDR2 is SYDVKM. The CDR3 length is 16 residues. CDR3 nucleotide sequence: TGTGCCAGCAGTCCCCCACCCTGGACAGCTACCGGGGAGCTGTTTTTT. The encoded protein is CASSPPPWTATGELFF.

This clonotype was seen a few times. This CDR3 is CSVEFGRAEAFF. The CDR3 nucleotides are TGCAGCGTTGAATTTGGCAGGGCGGAAGCTTTCTTT. The chain recombines TRBV29-1 with TRBJ1-1; a weak D match, TRBD1 (5 bases). Germline lookup yields CDR1 SQVTM and CDR2 ANQGSEA. Trimming left V 2 bases short and J 8 bases short, with 12 bases between. This CDR3 has 12 amino acids.

Many counts were recorded for this clonotype. The chain combines TRBV12-3 or TRBV12-4 with TRBJ1-1; TRBD1 might be the D (5 bases). The CDR3 has 12 amino acids. V was cut by 3 bases and J by 6 bases, with 8 bases left in between. The CDR3 region is CASSFGGPEAFF. The CDR3 DNA is TGTGCCAGCAGTTTTGGGGGACCTGAAGCTTTCTTT.

The chain employs TRBV6-8 and TRBJ1-1, with TRBD1 identical over 7 bases. The V gene end was trimmed by 2 bases and the J gene end by 4 bases; junction bases not matched to a gene: 10. CDR3 length equals 16 residues. Germline assignment: CDR1 MNHGY and CDR2 SAAAGT. As DNA, the CDR3 is TGTGCCAGCAGTTACCGCGCTACAGGGGAGGGCACTGAAGCTTTCTTT. Its translation: CASSYRATGEGTEAFF.

V and J are TRBV19 and TRBJ1-2; D possibly corresponds to TRBD1 (5 bases). The V gene lost 3 bases and the J gene lost 7 bases, with 9 bases spanning the gap. Germline V CDR1 and CDR2: LNHDA, SQIVND (reference sequence). The CDR3 is 12 residues long. The CDR3 DNA is TGTGCCAGTAGTATTCAGGGCTTTGGCTACACCTTC. This codes for CASSIQGFGYTF.

This clonotype showed up just a few times. The V call is TRBV10-3, the J call TRBJ1-1; D is unclear. CDR3 size: 12 residues. Trimming cost V 2 bases and J 5 bases, with 6 bases left between them. Germline assignment: CDR1 ENHRY and CDR2 SYGVKD. Here the CDR3 DNA reads TGTGCCATCAGTGAGATTGGGACTGAAGCTTTCTTT. Translation: CAISEIGTEAFF.

The genes are TRBV2 and TRBJ2-7, with 8 bases that match TRBD1. The ends lost 4 bases at V and 4 bases at J; junction bases unmatched: 9. The CDR3 extends over 15 amino acids. CDR1 is SNHLY and CDR2 is FYNNEI in the germline V gene. The CDR3 sequence is CASSGSETGVYEQYF. CDR3 nucleotides: TGTGCCAGCAGTGGGAGTGAGACAGGGGTATACGAGCAGTACTTC.

The chain combines TRBV3-1 with TRBJ2-5; tentative D call: TRBD1 (6 bases). The germline V gene encodes CDR1 LGHDT and CDR2 YNNKEL (reference sequence). CDR3 length equals 17 residues. Trimming left V 1 base short and J 4 bases short, with 19 bases between. The CDR3 sequence is CASSQARGRGSGETQYF. The CDR3, as DNA: TGTGCCAGCAGCCAAGCTCGTGGCAGGGGATCAGGAGAGACCCAGTACTTC.

V gene TRBV25-1 combines with J gene TRBJ2-1, with D possibly TRBD1 on 6 matching bases. CDR3 length: 17 residues. Germline V gene lookup returns CDR1 MGHDK and CDR2 SYGVNS. The V end lost 3 bases, the J end lost 2 bases, and 17 bases lay between the germline ends. This CDR3 is CASSEDRRKDPYNEQFF. CDR3 coding DNA: TGTGCCAGCAGTGAGGACAGAAGGAAGGATCCCTACAATGAGCAGTTCTTC.

This chain uses TRBV5-1 with TRBJ2-3, with 8 bases identical to TRBD1. The germline V gene encodes CDR1 SGHRS and CDR2 YFSETQ. There are 15 residues in the CDR3. J gave up 3 bases and V 5 bases, and 8 bases lay outside the gene matches. CDR3 residues: CASRTGGERTDTQYF. CDR3 bases: TGCGCCAGCAGAACAGGGGGTGAGCGGACAGATACGCAGTATTTT.